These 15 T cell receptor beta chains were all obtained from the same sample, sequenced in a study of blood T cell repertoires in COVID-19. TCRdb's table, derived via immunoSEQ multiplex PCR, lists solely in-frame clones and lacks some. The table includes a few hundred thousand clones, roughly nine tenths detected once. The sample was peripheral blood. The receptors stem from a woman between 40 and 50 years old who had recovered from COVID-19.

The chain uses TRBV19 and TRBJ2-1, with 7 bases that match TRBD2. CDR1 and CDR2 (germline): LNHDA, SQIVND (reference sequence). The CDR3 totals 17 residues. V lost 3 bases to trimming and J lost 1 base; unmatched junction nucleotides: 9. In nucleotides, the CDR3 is TGTGCCAGTAGTATGGGTCGGGGGGAAGGGTCCTACAATGAGCAGTTCTTC. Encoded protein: CASSMGRGEGSYNEQFF. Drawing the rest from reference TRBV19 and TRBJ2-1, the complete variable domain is DGGITQSPKYLFRKEGQNVTLSCEQNLNHDAMYWYRQDPGQGLRLIYYSQIVNDFQKGDIAEGYSVSREKKESFPLTVTSAQKNPTAFYLCASSMGRGEGSYNEQFFGPGTRLTVL.

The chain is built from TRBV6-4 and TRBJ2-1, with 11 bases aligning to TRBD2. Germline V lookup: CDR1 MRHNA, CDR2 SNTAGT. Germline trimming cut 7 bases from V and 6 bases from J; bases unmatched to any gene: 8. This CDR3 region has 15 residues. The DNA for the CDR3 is TGTGCCAGCAAGGTAGCGGGAGGGCCGGGCAATGAGCAGTTCTTC. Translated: CASKVAGGPGNEQFF.

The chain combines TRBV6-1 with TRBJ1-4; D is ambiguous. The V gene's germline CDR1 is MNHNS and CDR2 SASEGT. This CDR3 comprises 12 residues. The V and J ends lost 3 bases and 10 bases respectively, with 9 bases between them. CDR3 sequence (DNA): TGTGCCAGCAGTGAGAGTTGGAGAAAACTGTTTTTT. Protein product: CASSESWRKLFF.

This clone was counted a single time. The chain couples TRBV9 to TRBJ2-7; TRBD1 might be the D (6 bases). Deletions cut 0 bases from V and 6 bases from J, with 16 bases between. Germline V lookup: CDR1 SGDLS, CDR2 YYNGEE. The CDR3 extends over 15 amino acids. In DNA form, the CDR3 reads TGTGCCAGCAGCGTAGGAGCAGGGGATGGATCCGAGCAGTACTTC. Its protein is CASSVGAGDGSEQYF.

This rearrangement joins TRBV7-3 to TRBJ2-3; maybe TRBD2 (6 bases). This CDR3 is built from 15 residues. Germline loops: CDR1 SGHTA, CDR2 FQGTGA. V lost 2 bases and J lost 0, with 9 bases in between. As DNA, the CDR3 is TGTGCCAGCAGCTTACTAGCGATTAGCACAGATACGCAGTATTTT. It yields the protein CASSLLAISTDTQYF. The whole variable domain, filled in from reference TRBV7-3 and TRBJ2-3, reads GAGVSQTPSNKVTEKGKYVELRCDPISGHTALYWYRQSLGQGPEFLIYFQGTGAADDSGLPNDRFFAVRPEGSVSTLKIQRTERGDSAVYLCASSLLAISTDTQYFGPGTRLTVL.

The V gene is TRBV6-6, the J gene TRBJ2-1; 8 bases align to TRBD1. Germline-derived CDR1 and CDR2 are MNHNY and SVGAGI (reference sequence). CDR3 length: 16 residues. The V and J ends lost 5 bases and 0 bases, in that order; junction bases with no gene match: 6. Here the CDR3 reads CASSGVTGGSYNEQFF. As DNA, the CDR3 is TGTGCCAGCAGTGGGGTCACAGGGGGCTCCTACAATGAGCAGTTCTTC.

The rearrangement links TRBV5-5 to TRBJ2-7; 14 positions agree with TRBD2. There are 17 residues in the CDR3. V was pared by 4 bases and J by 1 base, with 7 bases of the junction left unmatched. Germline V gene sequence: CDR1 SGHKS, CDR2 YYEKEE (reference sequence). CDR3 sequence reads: CASSPGLAGELSYEQYF. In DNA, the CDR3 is TGTGCCAGCAGCCCGGGACTAGCGGGAGAATTGTCCTACGAGCAGTACTTC.

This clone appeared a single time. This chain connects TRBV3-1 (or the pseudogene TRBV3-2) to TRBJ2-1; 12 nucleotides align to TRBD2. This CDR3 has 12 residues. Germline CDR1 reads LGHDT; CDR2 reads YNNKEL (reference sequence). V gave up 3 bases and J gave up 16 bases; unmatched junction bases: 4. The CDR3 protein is CASSQGLAGKFF. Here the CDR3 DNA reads TGTGCCAGCAGCCAGGGACTAGCGGGCAAATTCTTC.

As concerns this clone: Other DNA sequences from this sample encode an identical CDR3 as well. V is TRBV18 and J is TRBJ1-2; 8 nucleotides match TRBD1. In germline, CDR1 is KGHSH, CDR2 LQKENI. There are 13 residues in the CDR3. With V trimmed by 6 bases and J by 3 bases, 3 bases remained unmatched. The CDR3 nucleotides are TGTGCCAGCTCCCCAGGGGGCGACTATGGCTACACCTTC. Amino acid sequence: CASSPGGDYGYTF.

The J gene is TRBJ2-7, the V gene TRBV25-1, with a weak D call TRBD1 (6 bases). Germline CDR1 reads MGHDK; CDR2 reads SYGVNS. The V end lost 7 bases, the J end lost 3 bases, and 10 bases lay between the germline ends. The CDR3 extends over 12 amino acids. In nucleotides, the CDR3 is TGTGCCAGCACCCCGGACAGCTACGAGCAGTACTTC. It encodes CASTPDSYEQYF.

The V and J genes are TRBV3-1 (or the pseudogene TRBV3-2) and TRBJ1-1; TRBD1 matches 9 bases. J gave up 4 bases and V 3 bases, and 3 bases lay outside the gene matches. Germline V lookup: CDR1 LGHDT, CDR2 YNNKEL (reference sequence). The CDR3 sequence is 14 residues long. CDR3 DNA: TGTGCCAGCAGCCACTCGGACAGGGGCACTGAAGCTTTCTTT. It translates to CASSHSDRGTEAFF.

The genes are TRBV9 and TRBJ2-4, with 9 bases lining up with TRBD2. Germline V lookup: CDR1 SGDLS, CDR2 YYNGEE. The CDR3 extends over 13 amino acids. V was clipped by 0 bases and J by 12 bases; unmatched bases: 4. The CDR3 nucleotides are TGTGCCAGCAGCGTAGGGTCTAGCGGGGATCAGTACTTC. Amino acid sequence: CASSVGSSGDQYF.

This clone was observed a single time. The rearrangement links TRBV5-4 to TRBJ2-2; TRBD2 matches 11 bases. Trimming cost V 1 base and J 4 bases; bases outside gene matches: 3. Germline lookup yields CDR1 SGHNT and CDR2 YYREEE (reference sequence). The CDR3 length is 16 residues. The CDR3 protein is CASSLQLAGVTGELFF. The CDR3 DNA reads TGTGCCAGCAGCTTGCAACTAGCGGGAGTCACCGGGGAGCTGTTTTTT.

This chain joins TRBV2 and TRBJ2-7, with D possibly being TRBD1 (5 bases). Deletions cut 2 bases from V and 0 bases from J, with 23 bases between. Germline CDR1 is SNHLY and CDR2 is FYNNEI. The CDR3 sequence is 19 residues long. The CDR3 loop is CASSEPRERLLEDSYEQYF. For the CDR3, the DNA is TGTGCCAGCAGTGAACCCAGGGAACGGTTGCTAGAGGACTCCTACGAGCAGTACTTC.

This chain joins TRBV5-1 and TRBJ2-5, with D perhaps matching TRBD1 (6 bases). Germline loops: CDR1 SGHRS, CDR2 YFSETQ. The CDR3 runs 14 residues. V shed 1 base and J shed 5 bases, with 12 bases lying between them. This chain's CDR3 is CASSLRAGEETQYF. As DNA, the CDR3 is TGCGCCAGCAGCTTGCGCGCAGGGGAGGAGACCCAGTACTTC.